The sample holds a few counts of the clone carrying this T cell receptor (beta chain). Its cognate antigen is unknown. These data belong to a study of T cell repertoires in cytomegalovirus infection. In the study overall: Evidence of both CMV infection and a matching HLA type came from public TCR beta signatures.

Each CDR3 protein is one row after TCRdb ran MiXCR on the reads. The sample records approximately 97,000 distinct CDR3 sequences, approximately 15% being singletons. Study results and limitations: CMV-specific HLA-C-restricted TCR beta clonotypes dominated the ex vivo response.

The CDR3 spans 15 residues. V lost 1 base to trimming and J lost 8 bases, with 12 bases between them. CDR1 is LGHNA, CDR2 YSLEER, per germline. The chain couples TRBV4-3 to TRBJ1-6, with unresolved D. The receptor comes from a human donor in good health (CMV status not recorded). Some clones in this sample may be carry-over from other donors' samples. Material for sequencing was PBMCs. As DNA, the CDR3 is TGCGCCAGCAGCCAAGTTAAACAGCCACATTCACCCCTCCACTTT. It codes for CASSQVKQPHSPLHF.